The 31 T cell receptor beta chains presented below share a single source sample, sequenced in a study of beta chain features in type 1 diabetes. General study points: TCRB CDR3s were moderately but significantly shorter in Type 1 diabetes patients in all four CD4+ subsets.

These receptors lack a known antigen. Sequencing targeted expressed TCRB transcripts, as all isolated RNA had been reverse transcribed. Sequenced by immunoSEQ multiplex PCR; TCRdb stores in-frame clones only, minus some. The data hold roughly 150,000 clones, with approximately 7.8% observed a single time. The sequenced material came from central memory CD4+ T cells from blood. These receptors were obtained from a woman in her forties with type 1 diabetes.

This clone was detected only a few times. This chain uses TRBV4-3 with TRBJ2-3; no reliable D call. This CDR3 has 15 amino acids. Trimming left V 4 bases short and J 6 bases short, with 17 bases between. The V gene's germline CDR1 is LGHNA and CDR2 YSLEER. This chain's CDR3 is CASSPRPTSPDTQYF. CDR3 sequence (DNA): TGCGCCAGCAGCCCCCGACCGACATCCCCCGATACGCAGTATTTT.

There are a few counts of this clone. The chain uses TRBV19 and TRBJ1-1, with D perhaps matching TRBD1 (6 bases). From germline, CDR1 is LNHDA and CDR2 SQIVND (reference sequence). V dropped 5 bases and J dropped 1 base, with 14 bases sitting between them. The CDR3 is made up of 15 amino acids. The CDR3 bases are TGTGCCAGTAGTGCAGGACAGATGGGGAACACTGAAGCTTTCTTT. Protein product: CASSAGQMGNTEAFF.

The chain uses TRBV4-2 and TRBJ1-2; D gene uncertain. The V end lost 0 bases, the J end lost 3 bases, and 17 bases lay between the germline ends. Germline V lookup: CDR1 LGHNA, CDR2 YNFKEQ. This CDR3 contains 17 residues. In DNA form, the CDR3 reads TGTGCCAGCAGCCAAGAGGCGGGCGCGTTCCAAGACTATGGCTACACCTTC. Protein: CASSQEAGAFQDYGYTF.

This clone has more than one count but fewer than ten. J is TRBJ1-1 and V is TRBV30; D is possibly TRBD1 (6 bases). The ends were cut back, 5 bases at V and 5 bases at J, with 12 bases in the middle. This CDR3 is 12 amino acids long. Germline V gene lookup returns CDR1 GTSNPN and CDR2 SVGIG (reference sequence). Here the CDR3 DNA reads TGTGCCTGGGCAGGGGAGGGGACTGAAGCTTTCTTT. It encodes CAWAGEGTEAFF.

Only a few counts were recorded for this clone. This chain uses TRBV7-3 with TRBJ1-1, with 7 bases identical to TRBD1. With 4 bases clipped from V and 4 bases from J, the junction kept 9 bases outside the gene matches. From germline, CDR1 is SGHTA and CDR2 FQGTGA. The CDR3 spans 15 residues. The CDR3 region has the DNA TGTGCCAGCAGCTCCCAGACAGGGTTGATCACTGAAGCTTTCTTT. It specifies CASSSQTGLITEAFF.

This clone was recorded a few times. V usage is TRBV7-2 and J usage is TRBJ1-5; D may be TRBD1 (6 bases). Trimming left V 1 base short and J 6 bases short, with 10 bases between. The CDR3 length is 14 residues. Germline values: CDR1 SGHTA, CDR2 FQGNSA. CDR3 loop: CASSLDRDGQPQHF. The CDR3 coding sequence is TGTGCCAGCAGCTTAGACAGGGACGGTCAGCCCCAGCATTTT. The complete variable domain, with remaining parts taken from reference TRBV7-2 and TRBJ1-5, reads GAGVSQSPSNKVTEKGKDVELRCDPISGHTALYWYRQSLGQGLEFLIYFQGNSAPDKSGLPSDRFSAERTGGSVSTLTIQRTQQEDSAVYLCASSLDRDGQPQHFGDGTRLSIL.

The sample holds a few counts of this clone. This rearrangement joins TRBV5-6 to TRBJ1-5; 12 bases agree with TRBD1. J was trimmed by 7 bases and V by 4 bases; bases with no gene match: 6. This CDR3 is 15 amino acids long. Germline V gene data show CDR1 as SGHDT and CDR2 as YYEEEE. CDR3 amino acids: CASSPGQGARQPQHF. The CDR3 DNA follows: TGTGCCAGCAGCCCGGGACAGGGGGCGAGGCAGCCCCAGCATTTT.

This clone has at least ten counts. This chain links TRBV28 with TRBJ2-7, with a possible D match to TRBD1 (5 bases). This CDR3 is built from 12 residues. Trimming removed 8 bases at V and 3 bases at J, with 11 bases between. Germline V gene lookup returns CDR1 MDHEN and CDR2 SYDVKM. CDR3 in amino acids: CASCDSLYEQYF. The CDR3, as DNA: TGTGCCAGCTGCGACAGCCTCTACGAGCAGTACTTC.

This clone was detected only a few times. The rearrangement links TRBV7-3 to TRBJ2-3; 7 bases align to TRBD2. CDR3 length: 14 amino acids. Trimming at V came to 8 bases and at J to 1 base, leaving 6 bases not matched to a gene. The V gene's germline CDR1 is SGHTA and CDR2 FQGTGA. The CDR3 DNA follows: TGTGCCAGCGGCGCAACTAGCGGCACAGATACGCAGTATTTT. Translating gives CASGATSGTDTQYF.

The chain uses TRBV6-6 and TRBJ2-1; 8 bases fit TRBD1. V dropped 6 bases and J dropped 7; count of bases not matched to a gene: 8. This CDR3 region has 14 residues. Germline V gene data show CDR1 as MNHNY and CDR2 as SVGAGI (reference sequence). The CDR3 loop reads CASSRQGSSNEQFF. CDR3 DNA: TGTGCCAGCAGCCGACAGGGGTCCAGTAATGAGCAGTTCTTC.

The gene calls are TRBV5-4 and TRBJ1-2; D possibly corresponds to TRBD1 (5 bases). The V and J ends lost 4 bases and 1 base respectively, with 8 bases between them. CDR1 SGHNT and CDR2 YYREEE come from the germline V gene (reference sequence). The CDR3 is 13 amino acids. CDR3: CASSQDINYGYTF. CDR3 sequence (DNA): TGTGCCAGCAGCCAGGACATTAACTATGGCTACACCTTC.

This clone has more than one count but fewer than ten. This chain's CDR3 is CASGPQGLTNEKLFF. The CDR3 DNA is TGTGCCAGCGGCCCACAGGGGTTGACTAATGAAAAACTGTTTTTT. The V call is TRBV9, the J call TRBJ1-4, with TRBD1 matching over 7 bases. The CDR3 extends over 15 amino acids. After removal of 7 bases from V and 2 bases from J, the junction contained 8 bases not matched to a gene. The germline V gene encodes CDR1 SGDLS and CDR2 YYNGEE.

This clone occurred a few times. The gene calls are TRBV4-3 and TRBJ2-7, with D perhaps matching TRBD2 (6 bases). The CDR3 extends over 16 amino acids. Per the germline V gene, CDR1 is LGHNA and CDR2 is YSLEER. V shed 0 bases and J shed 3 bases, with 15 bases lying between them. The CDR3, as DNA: TGCGCCAGCAGCCAAGATGCACGCGGGGACCGCTACGAGCAGTACTTC. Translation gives CASSQDARGDRYEQYF.

The chain's CDR3 is CASSPQVGGRTYEQYF. The DNA of the CDR3 is TGCGCCAGCAGCCCCCAAGTCGGAGGGCGTACCTACGAGCAGTACTTC. The chain has TRBV4-3 and TRBJ2-7, with D possibly TRBD2 on 6 matching bases. CDR1 LGHNA and CDR2 YSLEER come from the germline V gene. The V and J ends lost 4 bases and 2 bases respectively, with 18 bases between them. The CDR3 covers 16 residues.

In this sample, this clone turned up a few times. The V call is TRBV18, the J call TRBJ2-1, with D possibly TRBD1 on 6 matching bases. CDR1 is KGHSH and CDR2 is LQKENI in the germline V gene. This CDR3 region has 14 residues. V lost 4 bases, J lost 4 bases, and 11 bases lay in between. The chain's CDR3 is CASSRQGNYNEQFF. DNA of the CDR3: TGTGCCAGCTCACGCCAGGGGAATTACAATGAGCAGTTCTTC.

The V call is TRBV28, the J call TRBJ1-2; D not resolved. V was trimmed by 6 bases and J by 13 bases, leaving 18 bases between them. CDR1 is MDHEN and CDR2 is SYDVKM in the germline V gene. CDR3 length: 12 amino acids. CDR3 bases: TGTGCCAGCAGCTTTTTAGCGAGCGAGCGCACCTTC. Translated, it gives CASSFLASERTF.

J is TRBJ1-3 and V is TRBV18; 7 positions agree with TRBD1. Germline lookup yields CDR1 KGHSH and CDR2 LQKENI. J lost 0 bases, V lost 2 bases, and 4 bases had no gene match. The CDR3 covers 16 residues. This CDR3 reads CASSPRTGDSGNTIYF. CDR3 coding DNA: TGTGCCAGCTCACCAAGAACAGGGGACTCTGGAAACACCATATATTTT.

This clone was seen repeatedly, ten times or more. In DNA, the CDR3 is TGTGCCAGCAGCTCTTACATTTCTTACGAGCAGTACTTC. It is translated as CASSSYISYEQYF. V is TRBV14 and J is TRBJ2-7, with D unclear. Deletions cut 5 bases from V and 4 bases from J, with 12 bases between. This CDR3 spans 13 amino acids. Germline assignment: CDR1 SGHDN and CDR2 FVKESK.

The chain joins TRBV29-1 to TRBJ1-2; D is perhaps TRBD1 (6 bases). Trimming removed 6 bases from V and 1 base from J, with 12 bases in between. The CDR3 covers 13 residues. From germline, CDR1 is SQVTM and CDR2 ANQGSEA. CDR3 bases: TGCAGCGTGGACAGTTCACTTAACTATGGCTACACCTTC. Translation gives CSVDSSLNYGYTF.

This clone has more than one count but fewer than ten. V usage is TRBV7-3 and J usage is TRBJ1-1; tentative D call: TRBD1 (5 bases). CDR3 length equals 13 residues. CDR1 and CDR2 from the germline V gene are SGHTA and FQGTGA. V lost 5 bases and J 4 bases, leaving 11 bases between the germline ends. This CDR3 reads CASSRNGGTEAFF. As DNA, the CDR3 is TGTGCCAGCAGCCGTAACGGGGGCACTGAAGCTTTCTTT.

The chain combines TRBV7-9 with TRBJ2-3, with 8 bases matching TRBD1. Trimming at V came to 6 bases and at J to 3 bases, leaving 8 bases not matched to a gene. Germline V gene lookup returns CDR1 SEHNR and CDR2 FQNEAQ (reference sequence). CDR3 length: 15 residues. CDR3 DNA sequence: TGTGCCAGCAGACTTGGACAGGGTTGGACAGATACGCAGTATTTT. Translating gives CASRLGQGWTDTQYF.

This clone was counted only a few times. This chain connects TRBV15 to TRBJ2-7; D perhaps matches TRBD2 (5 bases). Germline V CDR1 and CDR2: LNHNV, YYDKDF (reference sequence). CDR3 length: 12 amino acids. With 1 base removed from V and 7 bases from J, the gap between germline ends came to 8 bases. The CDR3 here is CATSRATGEQYF. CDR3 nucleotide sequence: TGTGCCACCAGCAGAGCGACGGGGGAGCAGTACTTC.

The CDR3 reads CASTPTRETQYF. The CDR3 DNA follows: TGTGCCAGCACCCCTACGAGGGAGACCCAGTACTTC. The chain has TRBV7-2 and TRBJ2-5; D is undetermined. The CDR3 runs 12 residues. The V gene's germline CDR1 is SGHTA and CDR2 FQGNSA. V was clipped by 7 bases and J by 5 bases, with 11 bases between them. Variable domain in full (rest from reference TRBV7-2 and TRBJ2-5): GAGVSQSPSNKVTEKGKDVELRCDPISGHTALYWYRQSLGQGLEFLIYFQGNSAPDKSGLPSDRFSAERTGGSVSTLTIQRTQQEDSAVYLCASTPTRETQYFGPGTRLLVL.

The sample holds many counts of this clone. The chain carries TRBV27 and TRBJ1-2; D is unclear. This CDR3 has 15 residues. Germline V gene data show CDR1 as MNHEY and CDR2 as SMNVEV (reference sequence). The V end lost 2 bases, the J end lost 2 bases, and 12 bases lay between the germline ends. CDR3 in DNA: TGTGCCAGCAGTTTACGGGAGGGCGGCAACTATGGCTACACCTTC. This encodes CASSLREGGNYGYTF.

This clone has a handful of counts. In DNA, the CDR3 is TGTGCCAGCAGCTTTCGGACACCCAGCTACGAGCAGTACTTC. Residues: CASSFRTPSYEQYF. The rearrangement uses TRBV11-2 and TRBJ2-7; tentatively, D is TRBD1 (5 bases). CDR3 length: 14 residues. Per germline, CDR1 SGHAT and CDR2 FQNNGV. Trimming took off 3 bases at V and 3 bases at J, with 12 bases between the two ends.

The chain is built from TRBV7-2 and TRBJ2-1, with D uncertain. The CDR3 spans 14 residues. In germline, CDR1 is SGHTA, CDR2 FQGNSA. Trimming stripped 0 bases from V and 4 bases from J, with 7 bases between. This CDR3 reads CASSLAWLYNEQFF. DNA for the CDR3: TGTGCCAGCAGCTTAGCGTGGCTTTACAATGAGCAGTTCTTC.

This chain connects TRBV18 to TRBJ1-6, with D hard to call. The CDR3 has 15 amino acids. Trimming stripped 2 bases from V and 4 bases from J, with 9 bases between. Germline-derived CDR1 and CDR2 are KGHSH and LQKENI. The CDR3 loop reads CASSPFEGYNSPLHF. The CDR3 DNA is TGTGCCAGCTCACCATTCGAGGGTTATAATTCACCCCTCCACTTT.

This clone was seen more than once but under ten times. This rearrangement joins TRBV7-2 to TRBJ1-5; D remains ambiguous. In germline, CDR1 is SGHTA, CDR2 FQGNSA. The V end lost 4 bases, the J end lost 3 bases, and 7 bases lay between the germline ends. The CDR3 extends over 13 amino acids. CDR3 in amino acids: CASSWTDNQPQHF. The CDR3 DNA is TGTGCCAGCAGCTGGACTGACAATCAGCCCCAGCATTTT.

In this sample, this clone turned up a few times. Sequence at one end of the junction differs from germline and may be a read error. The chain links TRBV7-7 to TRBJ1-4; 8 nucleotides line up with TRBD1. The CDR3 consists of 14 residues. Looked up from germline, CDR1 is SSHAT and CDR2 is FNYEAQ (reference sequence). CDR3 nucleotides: TGTGCTAGCAGCTTAGACAGGGGATCGGAAAAACTGTTTTTT. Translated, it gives CASSLDRGSEKLFF. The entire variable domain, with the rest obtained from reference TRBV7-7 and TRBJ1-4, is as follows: GAGVSQSPRYKVTKRGQDVTLRCDPISSHATLYWYQQALGQGPEFLTYFNYEAQPDKSGLPSDRFSAERPEGSISTLTIQRTEQRDSAMYRCASSLDRGSEKLFFGSGTQLSVL.

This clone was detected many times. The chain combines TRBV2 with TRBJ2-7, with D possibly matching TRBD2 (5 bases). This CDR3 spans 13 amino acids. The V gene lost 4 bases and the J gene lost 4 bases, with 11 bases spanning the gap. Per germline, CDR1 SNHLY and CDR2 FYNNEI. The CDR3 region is CASSVLAGYEQYF. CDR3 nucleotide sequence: TGTGCCAGCAGTGTCCTAGCTGGGTACGAGCAGTACTTC.

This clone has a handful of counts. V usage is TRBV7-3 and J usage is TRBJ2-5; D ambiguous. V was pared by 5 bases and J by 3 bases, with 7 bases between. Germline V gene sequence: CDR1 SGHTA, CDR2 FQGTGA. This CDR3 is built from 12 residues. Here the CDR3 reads CASSVTEETQYF. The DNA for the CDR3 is TGTGCCAGCAGCGTTACTGAAGAGACCCAGTACTTC. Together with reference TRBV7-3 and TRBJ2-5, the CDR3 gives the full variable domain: GAGVSQTPSNKVTEKGKYVELRCDPISGHTALYWYRQSLGQGPEFLIYFQGTGAADDSGLPNDRFFAVRPEGSVSTLKIQRTERGDSAVYLCASSVTEETQYFGPGTRLLVL.